A selection of T cell receptor beta chains follows, all from one sample in a study of cytomegalovirus exposure and HLA in healthy donors. Method: immunoSEQ multiplex PCR; TCRdb's copy keeps in-frame clones and lacks some. The repertoire consists of around 130,000 clones, with nearly 85% occurring once and the leading ten covering approximately 1.1%. Specimen: PBMCs. These receptors were collected from a boy between 10 and 17 years old in good health and CMV-seronegative. Both conserved end residues are trimmed from each CDR3. Fields, in order: CDR3 length, D gene, clone size, J gene, V gene, CDR3 protein. D genes are given only for firm matches. The size of a clone is reported for some rows only, either as once, few or many, or as a class for expanded clones.

CDR3 length: 14; D gene: TRBD2; clone size: few; J gene: TRBJ2-3; V gene: TRBV19; CDR3 protein: ASSMGLAAVTDTQY
CDR3 length: 13; D gene: TRBD2; clone size: NA; J gene: NA; V gene: TRBV27; CDR3 protein: ASSLTGGHFYEQY
CDR3 length: 14; D gene: NA; clone size: NA; J gene: TRBJ2-1; V gene: TRBV7-9; CDR3 protein: ASSLLKRASYYEQF
CDR3 length: 11; D gene: TRBD2; clone size: NA; J gene: TRBJ2-1; V gene: TRBV5-1; CDR3 protein: ASSSSAGVEQF
CDR3 length: 12; D gene: NA; clone size: NA; J gene: TRBJ2-7; V gene: TRBV27; CDR3 protein: ASSSTGWWGEQY
CDR3 length: 13; D gene: NA; clone size: NA; J gene: TRBJ1-2; V gene: TRBV6-5; CDR3 protein: ASSAPRRGWYGYT
CDR3 length: 13; D gene: NA; clone size: NA; J gene: TRBJ2-2; V gene: TRBV7-2; CDR3 protein: ASSLTGGGTGELF
CDR3 length: 11; D gene: NA; clone size: NA; J gene: TRBJ1-2; V gene: TRBV6-1; CDR3 protein: ASSGGRRQSYT
CDR3 length: 11; D gene: NA; clone size: NA; J gene: TRBJ2-5; V gene: TRBV11-1; CDR3 protein: ASSLAQQETQY
CDR3 length: 12; D gene: NA; clone size: NA; J gene: TRBJ2-7; V gene: TRBV6-1; CDR3 protein: ASSEARGYYEQY
CDR3 length: 16; D gene: TRBD2; clone size: NA; J gene: TRBJ2-1; V gene: TRBV5-1; CDR3 protein: ASSLGLAKPFSYNEQF
CDR3 length: 13; D gene: TRBD2; clone size: once; J gene: TRBJ2-5; V gene: TRBV4-2; CDR3 protein: ASSPGLATQGTQY
CDR3 length: 14; D gene: NA; clone size: NA; J gene: TRBJ1-1; V gene: TRBV4-3; CDR3 protein: ASSQDRAGEGTEAF
CDR3 length: 12; D gene: TRBD1; clone size: NA; J gene: TRBJ1-2; V gene: TRBV2; CDR3 protein: ASSELTGGDQNT
CDR3 length: 15; D gene: TRBD2; clone size: NA; J gene: TRBJ2-3; V gene: TRBV4-3; CDR3 protein: ASSQEILAGGPDTQY
CDR3 length: 11; D gene: NA; clone size: NA; J gene: TRBJ1-2; V gene: TRBV6-1; CDR3 protein: ASSVPSAISYT
CDR3 length: 15; D gene: NA; clone size: NA; J gene: TRBJ2-2; V gene: TRBV7-9; CDR3 protein: ASSSGSSGVYIGELF
CDR3 length: 11; D gene: NA; clone size: NA; J gene: TRBJ1-2; V gene: TRBV30; CDR3 protein: AGRGAGDYGYT
CDR3 length: 12; D gene: TRBD1; clone size: NA; J gene: TRBJ1-2; V gene: TRBV6-1; CDR3 protein: ASSADRRNYGYT
CDR3 length: 13; D gene: TRBD2; clone size: NA; J gene: TRBJ2-1; V gene: TRBV19; CDR3 protein: ASSIRLAGGNEQF
CDR3 length: 11; D gene: TRBD2; clone size: NA; J gene: TRBJ2-1; V gene: TRBV29-1; CDR3 protein: SVRTSFSPEQF
CDR3 length: 10; D gene: NA; clone size: few; J gene: TRBJ1-4; V gene: TRBV6-1; CDR3 protein: ASSEQGEKLF
CDR3 length: 12; D gene: NA; clone size: NA; J gene: TRBJ1-2; V gene: TRBV27; CDR3 protein: ASNVPPQWWGYT
CDR3 length: 11; D gene: NA; clone size: NA; J gene: TRBJ2-1; V gene: TRBV10-1; CDR3 protein: ASTPEGDNEQF
CDR3 length: 11; D gene: TRBD2; clone size: NA; J gene: TRBJ2-3; V gene: TRBV5-1; CDR3 protein: ASSLEGGDTQY